This TCR beta chain is drawn from a study of blood T cells in healthy people across ages. Overall study results and limits: Older age coincided with a roughly linear decline in TCR beta diversity per million T cells. In long-lived donors, naive CD4+ cell counts and diversity exceeded those of aged donors.

Next came a second PCR, run for 7 to 11 cycles, which used a sample-barcoded 5' primer along with a J-beta primer mix. A template-switch adaptor with 12 random nucleotides tagged each cDNA molecule. TCRdb passed the 5' RACE reads through MiXCR, listing each CDR3 protein once. The data contain more than 1.4 million distinct CDR3 sequences, around 39% of them seen just once; the ten biggest clones take up roughly 7.9%. The sample, about 10 milliliters of peripheral blood, was drawn from each donor. Germline V gene data show CDR1 as MGHRA and CDR2 as YSYEKL. This CDR3 is built from 16 residues. Trimming took 1 base from V and 3 from J; bases not matched to a gene: 6. This clonotype came up a few times. Its antigen is unidentified.

Specimen: blood. The sequence derives from a woman younger than 35 in good health. The gene calls are TRBV4-1 and TRBJ1-5; 7 bases are shared with TRBD1. CDR3 nucleotide sequence: TGCGCCAGCAGCCAAGGTGGACAGGACTACAATCAGCCCCAGCATTTT. Translation gives CASSQGGQDYNQPQHF.